Following are 14 T cell receptor beta chains from one sample sequenced in a study of beta chain features in type 1 diabetes. cDNA synthesis used the whole RNA isolate, giving expressed TCRB sequences. Sequencing used immunoSEQ multiplex PCR; TCRdb keeps in-frame clones, though not all of them. Of about 360,000 clones listed, roughly 12% are singletons. Input material: naive CD4+ T cells from blood. The receptors derive from a man aged 18 to 30 in good health.

This clone has more than one count but fewer than ten. The chain recombines TRBV5-1 with TRBJ1-1; weak D call: TRBD1 (5 bases). The V end was cut by 7 bases, the J end by 1 base, with 14 bases between. The CDR3 length is 14 residues. CDR1 SGHRS and CDR2 YFSETQ come from the germline V gene. The CDR3 region has the DNA TGCGCCAGCTCCAAAGGGACTAGGAACACTGAAGCTTTCTTT. Protein product: CASSKGTRNTEAFF.

V gene TRBV9 combines with J gene TRBJ1-6; 7 bases are a match to TRBD1. With V trimmed by 3 bases and J by 13 bases, 16 bases remained unmatched. The CDR3 has 16 residues. In germline, CDR1 is SGDLS, CDR2 YYNGEE. As DNA, the CDR3 is TGTGCCAGCAGCGGGGGTCACCCGGGACAGTCTTTCCCCCTCCACTTT. The encoded protein is CASSGGHPGQSFPLHF. The full variable domain, with the rest looked up from reference TRBV9 and TRBJ1-6, is DSGVTQTPKHLITATGQRVTLRCSPRSGDLSVYWYQQSLDQGLQFLIQYYNGEERAKGNILERFSAQQFPDLHSELNLSSLELGDSALYFCASSGGHPGQSFPLHFGNGTRLTVT.

This clone was detected only a few times. The V and J genes are TRBV25-1 and TRBJ2-3; TRBD1 agrees at 8 bases. J gave up 3 bases and V 8 bases, and 7 bases lay outside the gene matches. Per germline, CDR1 MGHDK and CDR2 SYGVNS. This CDR3 has 14 amino acids. The CDR3 protein is CASGGQDRTDTQYF. CDR3 DNA sequence: TGTGCCAGCGGGGGACAGGACCGAACAGATACGCAGTATTTT.

The chain employs TRBV30 and TRBJ1-6; no reliable D call. This CDR3 comprises 11 residues. V lost 5 bases to trimming and J lost 7 bases, with 6 bases between them. Germline assignment: CDR1 GTSNPN and CDR2 SVGIG (reference sequence). In nucleotides, the CDR3 is TGTGCCTGGTCGGGGAATTCACCCCTCCACTTT. Amino acids: CAWSGNSPLHF.

This clone was seen only a few times. V and J are TRBV2 and TRBJ1-5, with D unclear. The CDR3 loop spans 14 amino acids. Germline lookup yields CDR1 SNHLY and CDR2 FYNNEI. V lost 6 bases and J 0 bases, leaving 9 bases between the germline ends. CDR3 sequence reads: CASSENSSNQPQHF. The CDR3 bases are TGTGCCAGCAGCGAGAACAGTAGCAATCAGCCCCAGCATTTT.

This sequence joins TRBV2 and TRBJ2-1; TRBD2 matches 7 bases. The CDR3 contains 13 residues. Germline V gene lookup returns CDR1 SNHLY and CDR2 FYNNEI. With V trimmed by 6 bases and J by 6 bases, 5 bases remained unmatched. CDR3 protein: CASSRDYTNEQFF. DNA of the CDR3: TGTGCCAGCAGCCGGGACTACACCAATGAGCAGTTCTTC. Drawing the rest from reference TRBV2 and TRBJ2-1, the complete variable domain is EPEVTQTPSHQVTQMGQEVILRCVPISNHLYFYWYRQILGQKVEFLVSFYNNEISEKSEIFDDQFSVERPDGSNFTLKIRSTKLEDSAMYFCASSRDYTNEQFFGPGTRLTVL.

The chain is built from TRBV5-1 and TRBJ2-3; TRBD2 might be the D (5 bases). CDR1 is SGHRS and CDR2 is YFSETQ in the germline V gene. The CDR3 extends over 18 amino acids. Trimming removed 3 bases at V and 2 bases at J, with 22 bases between. The CDR3 is CASSWAWGKAESTDTQYF. The CDR3 DNA is TGCGCCAGCAGCTGGGCCTGGGGAAAAGCGGAGTCCACAGATACGCAGTATTTT.

This sequence joins TRBV7-2 and TRBJ2-7, with a tentative D call TRBD1 (6 bases). Germline CDR1 SGHTA, CDR2 FQGNSA. Trimming left V 5 bases short and J 1 base short, with 18 bases between. CDR3 length equals 16 residues. The CDR3 here is CASSGSRGVRSYEQYF. The CDR3 nucleotides are TGTGCCAGCAGCGGAAGCAGGGGAGTGAGGTCCTACGAGCAGTACTTC.

This clone appeared a few times. The chain employs TRBV11-3 and TRBJ2-5; D gene unclear. There are 13 residues in the CDR3. Trimming cost V 6 bases and J 5 bases, with 13 bases left between them. From germline, CDR1 is SGHNT and CDR2 YENEEA. The CDR3, as DNA: TGTGCCAGCAGTTGGAGAGTATGGGAGACCCAGTACTTC. Translating gives CASSWRVWETQYF.

The V gene is TRBV9, the J gene TRBJ1-2; D unresolved. V was shortened by 4 bases and J by 1 base, with 11 bases between the two germline ends. CDR3 length: 14 amino acids. Looked up from germline, CDR1 is SGDLS and CDR2 is YYNGEE. The CDR3 sequence: CASSPTRLNYGYTF. DNA for the CDR3: TGTGCCAGCAGCCCCACACGACTTAACTATGGCTACACCTTC.

This chain uses TRBV2 with TRBJ1-5, with 7 bases aligning to TRBD1. Germline loops: CDR1 SNHLY, CDR2 FYNNEI. The CDR3 consists of 15 residues. The trim removed 0 bases at V and 7 bases at J, leaving 6 bases unmatched. The CDR3 DNA is TGTGCCAGCAGTGAAGCCAGAGGGGGCAGGCAGCCCCAGCATTTT. Amino acid sequence: CASSEARGGRQPQHF.

This clone was recorded a few times. Distinct nucleotide sequences in the sample also encode this CDR3. The chain links TRBV28 to TRBJ1-1, with D hard to call. Trimming removed 3 bases at V and 2 bases at J, with 4 bases between. This CDR3 has 12 amino acids. From germline, CDR1 is MDHEN and CDR2 SYDVKM. The CDR3 nucleotides are TGTGCCAGCAGTTTGGCCAACACTGAAGCTTTCTTT. Amino acids: CASSLANTEAFF.

The rearrangement uses TRBV7-2 and TRBJ1-3; no firm D call. This CDR3 is built from 16 residues. Germline CDR1 is SGHTA and CDR2 is FQGNSA. V lost 2 bases to trimming and J lost 4 bases, with 15 bases between them. This CDR3 reads CASSLNQRGTGNTIYF. The DNA for the CDR3 is TGTGCCAGCAGCTTAAATCAGCGGGGTACCGGAAACACCATATATTTT.

In regard to this clone: This sample also contains other DNA sequences that code for the same CDR3. The chain joins TRBV7-2 to TRBJ2-7, with 7 bases matching TRBD2. The germline V gene encodes CDR1 SGHTA and CDR2 FQGNSA. This CDR3 comprises 15 residues. After removal of 1 base from V and 0 bases from J, the junction contained 3 bases not matched to a gene. The CDR3 DNA reads as TGTGCCAGCAGCTTAGGGGGAGGGAACTCCTACGAGCAGTACTTC. It is translated as CASSLGGGNSYEQYF.